The 7 T cell receptor beta chains below come from one sample, sequenced in a study of persistence of HIV-infected CD4 T cells. Their antigens are not known. The stimulus was lysate of CMV-infected fibroblasts, around 10 ug/mL. Sorted nonresponding memory CD4+ T cells were CD40L-negative, CD69-negative, CD45RO-high. The immunoSEQ assay was version 4, run in survey mode. TCRdb's table, derived via immunoSEQ multiplex PCR, lists solely in-frame clones and lacks some. The sample lists roughly 32,000 clones; roughly four fifths were seen once. The specimen was CD4+ T cells sorted from PBMCs after 18-hour stimulation, collected from a patient who received antiretroviral therapy. These receptors were collected from an adult man with HIV who was CMV-seropositive.

V gene TRBV10-3 combines with J gene TRBJ2-1; 7 nucleotides align to TRBD2. CDR3 length: 15 residues. V was pared by 4 bases and J by 2 bases, with 5 bases of the junction left unmatched. Germline V CDR1 and CDR2: ENHRY, SYGVKD. CDR3: CAISGSGGTYNEQFF. The DNA of the CDR3 is TGTGCCATCAGTGGATCCGGGGGGACCTACAATGAGCAGTTCTTC.

J is TRBJ1-2 and V is TRBV7-2; D uncertain. V was shortened by 0 bases and J by 6 bases, with 8 bases between the two germline ends. Germline V gene lookup returns CDR1 SGHTA and CDR2 FQGNSA. The CDR3 has 13 residues. This CDR3 is CASSLAFVDGYTF. In nucleotides, the CDR3 is TGTGCCAGCAGCTTAGCTTTTGTCGATGGCTACACCTTC.

The V call is TRBV19, the J call TRBJ1-5; a weak D match, TRBD1 (5 bases). Trimming shortened V by 2 bases and J by 1 base, and 15 bases separated the two germline ends. CDR1 LNHDA and CDR2 SQIVND come from the germline V gene (reference sequence). The CDR3 totals 17 residues. The CDR3 nucleotides read TGTGCCAGTAGTATAAGGGGAGCTACTCTGAGCAATCAGCCCCAGCATTTT. Translated, it gives CASSIRGATLSNQPQHF.

The chain links TRBV6-5 to TRBJ1-1, with D possibly being TRBD1 (6 bases). Germline V gives CDR1 MNHEY, CDR2 SVGAGI. The CDR3 has 13 residues. V was clipped by 8 bases and J by 2 bases, with 12 bases between them. CDR3: CASCRGGNTEAFF. The CDR3 DNA follows: TGTGCCAGCTGCCGAGGGGGTAACACTGAAGCTTTCTTT.

Only one count was recorded for this clone. The DNA for the CDR3 is TGCGCCAGCAGCCAAAGTCTTAGCAATCAGCCCCAGCATTTT. This encodes CASSQSLSNQPQHF. The chain recombines TRBV4-3 with TRBJ1-5; D is unclear. The CDR3 is 14 residues long. Per germline, CDR1 LGHNA and CDR2 YSLEER. With 2 bases removed from V and 0 bases from J, the gap between germline ends came to 5 bases.

In this sample, this clone turned up once. For the CDR3, the DNA is TGTGCCAGCAGCTCCCAAGTCGGGGGAACACCCCTCCACTTT. This sequence encodes CASSSQVGGTPLHF. The chain couples TRBV5-4 to TRBJ1-6; D perhaps matches TRBD1 (5 bases). Germline CDR1 is SGHNT and CDR2 is YYREEE (reference sequence). The germline V and J ends were trimmed by 3 bases and 11 bases, with 15 bases remaining between them. The CDR3 has 14 amino acids.

The rearrangement links TRBV12-5 to TRBJ2-5; 7 nucleotides align to TRBD1. Germline values: CDR1 LGHNT, CDR2 FRNRAP. V lost 6 bases and J lost 7; bases outside the gene matches: 8. The CDR3 covers 13 residues. The DNA of the CDR3 is TGTGCTAGTGGACCCGAAGGGGGCACGACCCAGTACTTC. This gives the protein CASGPEGGTTQYF.